These T cell receptor beta chains were read from a single sample in a study of OX40 agonist ivuxolimab in advanced cancers. Assay used: immunoSEQ multiplex PCR; TCRdb lists only in-frame clones, some missing. The profile covers 15,000 to 20,000 clones, with about two thirds appearing a single time and roughly 19% taken by the ten largest. This sample comprised CD4+ or CD8+ T cells sorted from blood, obtained in a trial of the OX40 agonist ivuxolimab. Every receptor here comes from an adult with an advanced solid tumor such as melanoma, head and neck, liver or kidney cancer. Each CDR3 is given with its conserved first and last residue. D genes are given only for firm matches. Clone sizes are given selectively: once, few, many, or a class where the clone is expanded.

j_call	v_call	d_call	clone_size	cdr3_nt	cdr3_aa
TRBJ2-7	TRBV27	NA	NA	TGTGCCAGCTTTGGGAGCGGCTACGAGCAGTACTTC	CASFGSGYEQYF
TRBJ2-7	TRBV20-1	TRBD2	NA	TGCAGTGCAGCAGCTACCGGGACTATTGGCTTC	CSAAATGTIGF
TRBJ2-1	TRBV6-4	TRBD2	few	TGTGCCAGCAGCGAGCGGGAGCTTTGGAATGAGCAGTTCTTC	CASSERELWNEQFF
TRBJ2-5	TRBV5-1	NA	few	TGCGCCAGCAGCTTGAGCGGGCTGCCCCAGTACTTC	CASSLSGLPQYF
TRBJ2-3	TRBV27	TRBD2	NA	TGTGCCAGCAAGAGCGGGATGGACGGAGATACGCAGTATTTT	CASKSGMDGDTQYF
TRBJ1-2	TRBV6-1	NA	NA	TGTGCCAGCAGTGAAGCGGTCCTGTCGGCTTATGGCTACACCTTC	CASSEAVLSAYGYTF
TRBJ2-7	TRBV19	TRBD1	NA	TGTGCCAGTAGTATAGTCCCCGGACAGGGGCCAGCCTACGAGCAGTACTTC	CASSIVPGQGPAYEQYF
TRBJ2-5	TRBV11-2	NA	NA	TGTGCCAGCAGGTCGAGCAGTGTCCCCCCAGAGACCCAGTACTTC	CASRSSSVPPETQYF
TRBJ2-7	TRBV2	TRBD1	NA	TGTGCCAGCAGTGAGGGTTTGGGACAGGTCTACGAGCAGTACTTC	CASSEGLGQVYEQYF
TRBJ2-2	TRBV6-6	NA	few	TGTGCCAGCATCGAACCGGCTGGGGAGCTGTTTTTT	CASIEPAGELFF
TRBJ2-7	TRBV5-4	NA	once	TGTGCCAGCAGCGAAGGACAGATCTCCTACGAGCAGTACTTC	CASSEGQISYEQYF
TRBJ2-2	TRBV6-4	TRBD1	NA	TGTGCCAGCAGTGACGGACGGACAGGGGGCACCGGGGAGCTGTTTTTT	CASSDGRTGGTGELFF
TRBJ1-1	TRBV6-6	TRBD1	NA	TGTGCCAGCATCAGGGACAGGGAGGACACTGAAGCTTTCTTT	CASIRDREDTEAFF
TRBJ2-5	TRBV19	TRBD2	NA	TGTGCCAGTAGTATAGGACTTATGCTAGCGGGGTCCCAAGAGACCCAGTACTTC	CASSIGLMLAGSQETQYF
TRBJ2-1	TRBV29-1	NA	NA	TGCAGCGTGGGGGGAGGTGGCTACAATGAGCAGTTCTTC	CSVGGGGYNEQFF
TRBJ1-2	TRBV27	NA	NA	TGTGCCAGCAGTCCGGGCTATGGCTACACCTTC	CASSPGYGYTF
TRBJ2-5	TRBV5-1	NA	NA	TGCGCCAGCAGCTTGGAGGGAGGCCATCAAGAGACCCAGTACTTC	CASSLEGGHQETQYF
TRBJ2-1	TRBV4-3	TRBD1	NA	TGCGCCAGCAGCCAAGATTGGGGACAGGGCTACAATGAGCAGTTCTTC	CASSQDWGQGYNEQFF
TRBJ2-7	TRBV19	TRBD1	NA	TGTGCCAGTAGTACGGACAGGGGCTACGAGCAGTACTTC	CASSTDRGYEQYF
TRBJ2-7	TRBV7-2	NA	NA	TGTGCCAGCAGCTTAGTAGCCTACGAGCAGTACTTC	CASSLVAYEQYF
TRBJ2-7	TRBV18	TRBD1	NA	TGTGCCAGCTCACCACTCCGGGACAGAAGCTCCTACGAGCAGTACTTC	CASSPLRDRSSYEQYF
TRBJ2-2	TRBV27	NA	medium-sized	TGTGCCAGCAGTTCTCCCGGGGGAGCCGGGGAGCTGTTTTTT	CASSSPGGAGELFF
TRBJ1-1	TRBV6-5	NA	NA	TGTGCCAGCACGGGGGGAGCTGAAGCTTTCTTT	CASTGGAEAFF
TRBJ2-7	TRBV10-3	NA	medium-sized	TGTGCCATCAGATCCCCGGGAGACGAGCAGTACTTC	CAIRSPGDEQYF
TRBJ2-1	TRBV7-9	TRBD1	NA	TGTGCCAGCAGCTTACCGACAGGGAGATCCTACAATGAGCAGTTCTTC	CASSLPTGRSYNEQFF
TRBJ2-2	TRBV10-3	NA	NA	TGTGCCATCAGTGAGTCGACGGGCGGGGAGCTGTTTTTT	CAISESTGGELFF
TRBJ2-3	TRBV29-1	NA	once	TGCAGCGTTGAGGCTTTGGGCGGGGACGGCACAGATACGCAGTATTTT	CSVEALGGDGTDTQYF
TRBJ2-7	TRBV29-1	TRBD2	NA	TGCAGCGTTGAGGGACTAGCGGGAGAGGGGACAGCCTACGAGCAGTACTTC	CSVEGLAGEGTAYEQYF
TRBJ2-4	TRBV19	NA	medium-sized	TGTGCCAGTAGTGCCGGAGTCTACATTCAGTACTTC	CASSAGVYIQYF
TRBJ2-1	TRBV6-6	NA	NA	TGTGCCACGATGCCGGGACAACTCGCAGAGCAGTTCTTC	CATMPGQLAEQFF
TRBJ2-4	TRBV7-2	NA	few	TGTGCCAGCAGCAACTCTGACATTCAGTACTTC	CASSNSDIQYF
TRBJ2-7	TRBV29-1	NA	NA	TGCAGCGCCGTCCCAGGGAGGTCCAACGAGCAGTACTTC	CSAVPGRSNEQYF
TRBJ1-2	TRBV11-2	NA	NA	TGTGCCAGCAGCTTGAGGGCAGGGATCGGGGATGGCTACACCTTC	CASSLRAGIGDGYTF
TRBJ1-1	TRBV6-5	NA	few	TGTGCCAGCAGTTATTCTGGCCCTGAAGCTTTCTTT	CASSYSGPEAFF
TRBJ1-2	TRBV2	TRBD1	NA	TGTGCCAGCAGTGATGGTGGGACAGGGGCCAACTATGGCTACACCTTC	CASSDGGTGANYGYTF
TRBJ1-4	TRBV7-9	NA	NA	TGTGCCAGCAGCTTAGACCCGGCGGGTCCAGGGGAAAAACTGTTTTTT	CASSLDPAGPGEKLFF
TRBJ2-7	TRBV9	TRBD1	NA	TGTGCCAGCAGCCCGGGACAGGGCTACGAGCAGTACTTC	CASSPGQGYEQYF
TRBJ1-1	TRBV13	NA	NA	TGTGCCAGCACCACGTTCATGAACACTGAAGCTTTCTTT	CASTTFMNTEAFF
TRBJ2-1	TRBV28	NA	NA	TGTGCCAGCAGTGTCGGACTCCTTTCCTACAATGAGCAGTTCTTC	CASSVGLLSYNEQFF
TRBJ1-5	TRBV2	NA	once	TGTGCCAGCACCTTGGTGGGGGAAGAGCCCCAGCATTTT	CASTLVGEEPQHF
TRBJ2-6	TRBV19	NA	NA	TGTGCCAGTAGTATATACTCTGGGGCCAACGTCCTGACTTTC	CASSIYSGANVLTF
TRBJ1-2	TRBV7-9	NA	NA	TGTGCCAGCAGCCCAACGACAGAAATACATGGCTACACCTTC	CASSPTTEIHGYTF
TRBJ2-3	TRBV28	TRBD1	NA	TGTGCCAGCAGTTCTGCCGGGACAGGCTTCACAGATACGCAGTATTTT	CASSSAGTGFTDTQYF
TRBJ2-1	TRBV19	NA	few	TGTGCCAGTAGTATAGGCCCATTGGAGCACAATGAGCAGTTCTTC	CASSIGPLEHNEQFF
TRBJ2-1	TRBV7-3	NA	NA	TGTGCCAGCAGCTTAGCCGGGACCAAGGGGAATGAGCAGTTCTTC	CASSLAGTKGNEQFF
TRBJ2-2	TRBV7-3	TRBD2	NA	TGTGCCAGCAGCCCCATGGTGACTAGCGACACCGGGGAGCTGTTTTTT	CASSPMVTSDTGELFF
TRBJ2-1	TRBV19	TRBD2	NA	TGTGCCAGTAGTACAACTAGCGGGGCTCTATACGGGCAGTTCTTC	CASSTTSGALYGQFF
TRBJ2-1	TRBV27	NA	NA	TGTGCCAGCAGCCTTACCAAGAATGAGCAGTTCTTC	CASSLTKNEQFF
TRBJ2-7	TRBV28	TRBD2	NA	TGTGCCAGCAGAGAAACGGGAGGGTCCTACGAGCAGTACTTC	CASRETGGSYEQYF
TRBJ1-3	TRBV5-5	NA	NA	TGTGCCAGCAGCCCGGAAGTTGCCTCTGGAAACACCATATATTTT	CASSPEVASGNTIYF
TRBJ1-1	TRBV10-1	NA	NA	TGCGCCAGCAGTGAGTCGATTGAGGCGGATGAAGCTTTCTTT	CASSESIEADEAFF
TRBJ1-2	TRBV11-2	NA	NA	TGTGCCAGCAGCTTAGGCATTGGCTACACCTTC	CASSLGIGYTF
TRBJ2-2	TRBV21-1	NA	NA	TGTGCCAGCAGCAAAGCTGGACAGGGTAACACCGGGGAGCTGTTTTTT	CASSKAGQGNTGELFF
TRBJ2-5	TRBV5-5	NA	NA	TGTGCCAGCAGCTTGGCGGCCGGGGAGCGAGAGACCCAGTACTTC	CASSLAAGERETQYF
TRBJ2-7	TRBV10-3	TRBD1	NA	TGTGCCACTGGGGCAGGGGGCGAGCAGTACTTC	CATGAGGEQYF